This section outlines one T cell receptor beta chain sequence together with its context. No antigen is known for it. Trimming cost V 0 bases and J 8 bases, with 11 bases left between them. The CDR3 is 13 residues long. From germline, CDR1 is SGDLS and CDR2 YYNGEE. The source of the sample is a study of cytomegalovirus exposure and HLA in healthy donors. Study-wide findings and caveats: About 87% or about 30% of the time was how often most TCR beta V segments were productive, according to an earlier analysis. Some V segments could not be told apart, so they were left out, TRBV6-2 and TRBV6-3 among them. In most subjects, TCR beta sequences reportedly gave accurate predictions of HLA-A and HLA-B alleles.

Both 60 Vbeta primers and 13 Jbeta primers went into the PCR. Clones were read by immunoSEQ multiplex PCR, and TCRdb kept only the in-frame ones, dropping some. The repertoire has about 230,000 clones, just under 80% of them found once; the top ten carry about 0.45%. The receptor was derived from a boy aged 5-17 years in good health and CMV-seronegative. Sequencing was performed on PBMCs. The rearrangement joins TRBV9 to TRBJ1-1; D is undetermined. The CDR3 sequence: CASSVDGSEEAFF. The DNA of the CDR3 is TGTGCCAGCAGCGTAGATGGCAGCGAAGAAGCTTTCTTT. Filled out from reference TRBV9 and TRBJ1-1, the complete variable domain reads DSGVTQTPKHLITATGQRVTLRCSPRSGDLSVYWYQQSLDQGLQFLIQYYNGEERAKGNILERFSAQQFPDLHSELNLSSLELGDSALYFCASSVDGSEEAFFGQGTRLTVV.